This TCR beta chain was captured by sequencing in a study of T cells in localized non-small cell lung cancer (dated by TCRdb to 2020 to 2022). With respect to the entire study: Comparing tumors with uninvolved tumor-adjacent lungs, the study looked at the T cell repertoires of about 240 patients with early-stage NSCLC. All 240 or so NSCLC patients in the cohort were treatment-naive and had localized lung tumors that were resected. The mean age of the NSCLC patients was roughly 63 years, with 120 to 150 men and 107 women. The paper's findings and limits, for the study overall: Uninvolved tumor-adjacent lung showed the highest T cell clonality, higher than tumor, which suggests more focused antigenic responses in the adjacent lung. Longer overall survival was associated with higher blood T cell density, whereas shorter survival was associated with higher adjacent-lung clonality. A median of around 57 of the top 100 tumor clones were detected in paired uninvolved adjacent lung, and around 30 of these tumor clones were also found among the top 100 clones of the paired uninvolved adjacent lung. Because multi-region tumor sequencing was not done, intratumor heterogeneity could not be ruled out. Because the study design was exploratory, TCR variables were selected using unadjusted p-values without false-discovery rate correction.

TCR beta CDR3 regions were sequenced from DNA using the immunoSEQ Assay. Turning to the authors' computational methods: T cell density was computed as TCR beta template counts normalized to usable DNA estimated by amplifying housekeeping genes. Richness was estimated using the preseqR package, with extrapolation to 400,000 templates for PBMC samples and to 120,000 templates for tissue samples. Clonality was defined by subtracting Pielou's evenness from one. Tissue-enriched TCRs were identified by differential abundance testing using productive amino-acid clonotypes, minimum total count 5 and alpha 0.1. Repertoire overlap between compartments was quantified with the Jaccard Index and Morisita Overlap Index. GLIPH grouped TCR beta CDR3s together with public tetramer-defined viral CDR3s, and a viral motif had to include at least three viral sequences and show V-gene enrichment. What TCRdb holds here is the immuneACCESS table cut down to in-frame rearrangements. Part of the clones is not present; checked against another copy, under half of the missing clones reflect an unresolved V gene, and the others are unexplained. The V and J calls and clone size come from that table; D and trimming were worked out from the DNA. The sample contains approximately 1,400 clones, about 20% of them found a single time. The ten largest clones take up 15% to 20% of the sample.

Uninvolved adjacent lung was taken at least 2 cm from the tumor margin and confirmed free of atypia by two independent pathologists. At diagnosis, tumor, uninvolved tumor-adjacent lung and peripheral blood were collected and then preserved as a mix of FFPE and fresh-frozen material. The CDR3 holds 15 amino acids from the cysteine to the phenylalanine. Just the 45-base CDR3 DNA is kept, in frame starting at base 1. In the germline V gene, CDR1 corresponds to MNHGY and CDR2 to SAAAGT. V and J lose 0 bases and 1 base, and a span of 9 bases separates them. In regard to this clone: Its antigen remains unidentified. It has no much larger one-base neighbor in the sample; base qualities were not kept.

The TCR sequence derives from a female donor older than 55 with stage II squamous cell lung carcinoma. The material was normal lung tissue next to the tumor, obtained before any cancer treatment. The chain employs TRBV6-8 and TRBJ1-1; possibly the D gene is TRBD1, per 6 matching bases. The bases read TGTGCCAGCAGTTACTCGGGGGGCACGAACACTGAAGCTTTCTTT. The encoded protein is CASSYSGGTNTEAFF.